The clone carrying this TCR beta chain was counted a single time. Its antigen is currently unknown. The sample is drawn from a study of STAT5B mutations in CD4+ large granular lymphocyte leukemia. Study observations and caveats: Main leukemic clonotypes were patient-specific, but approximately 25% appeared at low frequency elsewhere.

Healthy controls were blood donor buffy coats. Authors' processing steps: A productive frequency of 2.59 x 10-5 was the lowest detectable. Using immunoSEQ multiplex PCR, the repertoire was profiled, and TCRdb retains in-frame clones only, with some absent. V, J and clone size reflect that table, while D and trimming were determined from the DNA. The top ten hold about 1% of the sample, which has tens of thousands of clones, around 80% seen once. This clonotype originated in a human donor in good health. Material: CD4+ T cells from blood buffy coats.

The DNA of the CDR3 is TGCGCCAGCAGCCAAGCACCGGGACTAGCGGGGGCAACTGGGGCCAACGTCCTGACTTTC. Protein product: CASSQAPGLAGATGANVLTF. The J gene is TRBJ2-6, the V gene TRBV4-1; 14 bases map to TRBD2. J lost 2 bases, V lost 1 base, and 7 bases had no gene match. This CDR3 is built from 20 residues. Germline V lookup: CDR1 MGHRA, CDR2 YSYEKL.